The 3 T cell receptor beta chains presented below share a single source sample, sequenced in a study of regulatory T cells in long-lasting Graves disease. In building TCR beta libraries, iRepertoire HTBI primers were used together with Arm-PCR of CDR3 regions. Using its own MiXCR run on the multiplex PCR reads, TCRdb lists one record per CDR3 protein. This sample has around 250,000 distinct CDR3 sequences, with around 19% found just once. The time point denotes: newly diagnosed GD, antithyroid drugs for less than 3 months. Scientists built the TCR library using RNA that was extracted from PBMCs. This material consisted of peripheral blood mononuclear cells (PBMCs), taken at new diagnosis, from a patient treated with antithyroid drugs. The receptor set was obtained from a female donor with Graves disease.

The chain links TRBV18 to TRBJ1-2, with unresolved D. The germline V gene encodes CDR1 KGHSH and CDR2 LQKENI. The CDR3 is 13 residues long. V lost 3 bases, J lost 3 bases, and 8 bases lay in between. The CDR3 is CASSPWSDYGYTF. The CDR3 nucleotides are TGTGCCAGCTCACCGTGGTCGGACTATGGCTACACCTTC.

This clonotype has at least ten counts. V and J are TRBV5-1 and TRBJ2-3, with D perhaps matching TRBD1 or TRBD2 (5 bases each). This CDR3 contains 14 residues. With 8 bases removed from V and 0 bases from J, the gap between germline ends came to 13 bases. The V gene's germline CDR1 is SGHRS and CDR2 YFSETQ. The CDR3 coding sequence is TGCGCCAGTAACCGGGACGGGAGCACAGATACGCAGTATTTT. This codes for CASNRDGSTDTQYF.

This clonotype came up a few times. The V and J genes are TRBV10-2 and TRBJ2-1, with 7 nucleotides matching TRBD1. The CDR3 is made up of 14 amino acids. CDR1 is WSHSY and CDR2 is SAAADI in the germline V gene. V trimming: 6 bases; J trimming: 2 bases; junction bases outside the gene matches: 4. CDR3 DNA: TGCGCCAGCAGGCCGGGACAGCCCTACAATGAGCAGTTCTTC. Encoded protein: CASRPGQPYNEQFF.